These 18 T cell receptor beta chains were sequenced from one sample in a study of beta chain features in type 1 diabetes. The antigens of these receptors remain unknown. The study's findings and limits: TCRB CDR3s from Type 1 diabetes patients were moderately but significantly shorter in all four CD4+ subsets.

The study reverse transcribed the entire isolated RNA, so it sequenced expressed TCRB transcripts. The repertoire was sequenced with immunoSEQ multiplex PCR; TCRdb's copy has only in-frame clones and lacks some. The table records over 150,000 clones, less than 10% of them present only once. The sample was central memory CD4+ T cells from blood. These receptors were collected from a man aged 18 to 29 with type 1 diabetes.

The chain joins TRBV28 to TRBJ1-2; D may be TRBD1 (5 bases). Germline assignment: CDR1 MDHEN and CDR2 SYDVKM. V lost 5 bases, J lost 4 bases, and 14 bases lay in between. The CDR3 sequence is 14 residues long. CDR3 nucleotides: TGTGCCAGCAGTCCACAAAGGGGCGCCTATGGCTACACCTTC. This encodes CASSPQRGAYGYTF.

This clone was seen repeatedly, ten times or more. At one boundary the junction diverges from the germline segment, which might be a read error. The genes are TRBV2 and TRBJ2-3; TRBD2 matches at 8 bases. Germline V gene sequence: CDR1 SNHLY, CDR2 FYNNEI. This CDR3 spans 13 amino acids. The CDR3 loop is CASSPNLGTSPDF. CDR3 nucleotides: TGTGCCAGCAGTCCAAATCTCGGGACTAGTCCGGACTTT. The whole variable domain, filled in from reference TRBV2 and TRBJ2-3, reads EPEVTQTPSHQVTQMGQEVILRCVPISNHLYFYWYRQILGQKVEFLVSFYNNEISEKSEIFDDQFSVERPDGSNFTLKIRSTKLEDSAMYFCASSPNLGTSPDFGPGTRLTVL.

This clone has only a few counts. J is TRBJ2-7 and V is TRBV27; TRBD2 agrees at 9 bases. Trimming removed 0 bases from V and 2 bases from J; junction bases left unmatched: 11. Germline V gene sequence: CDR1 MNHEY, CDR2 SMNVEV (reference sequence). The length of the CDR3 is 18 residues. CDR3 DNA: TGTGCCAGCAGTTTATCTCCTAGCGGGGCTGGGGGGACCTACGAGCAGTACTTC. Protein product: CASSLSPSGAGGTYEQYF.

This clone was seen at least ten times. The rearrangement uses TRBV18 and TRBJ2-2; D may be TRBD2 (5 bases). This CDR3 region has 16 residues. CDR1 is KGHSH and CDR2 is LQKENI in the germline V gene. V was shortened by 3 bases and J by 2 bases, with 13 bases between the two germline ends. The CDR3 DNA sequence: TGTGCCAGCTCACCCTTTCGCCGGGGAAACACCGGGGAGCTGTTTTTT. It specifies CASSPFRRGNTGELFF.

This clone was recorded a few times. The J gene is TRBJ2-2, the V gene TRBV18; D is perhaps TRBD2 (5 bases). The V gene lost 8 bases and the J gene lost 6 bases, with 16 bases spanning the gap. The CDR3 loop spans 14 amino acids. Germline-derived CDR1 and CDR2 are KGHSH and LQKENI. The CDR3 loop reads CASLPGLTAGELFF. As DNA, the CDR3 is TGTGCCAGCCTACCCGGACTTACGGCCGGGGAGCTGTTTTTT.

This clone came up a few times. J is TRBJ2-7 and V is TRBV10-3; 10 bases agree with TRBD1. The germline V gene has CDR1 ENHRY and CDR2 SYGVKD. The CDR3 spans 14 residues. The ends lost 9 bases at V and 4 bases at J; junction bases unmatched: 9. The CDR3 nucleotides read TGTGCCATAAGAGGACAGGGGGGTAATTACGAGCAGTACTTC. This sequence encodes CAIRGQGGNYEQYF.

There are a few counts of this clone. The chain carries TRBV4-1 and TRBJ2-1, with 16 bases fitting TRBD2. The trim removed 0 bases at V and 8 bases at J, leaving 4 bases unmatched. Germline lookup yields CDR1 MGHRA and CDR2 YSYEKL. This CDR3 is 17 amino acids long. CDR3 loop: CASSQEKGLAGGDEQFF. CDR3 nucleotides: TGCGCCAGCAGCCAAGAAAAGGGACTAGCGGGGGGGGATGAGCAGTTCTTC.

This clone showed up just a few times. This chain uses TRBV7-9 with TRBJ2-3; the D is unclear. Germline V CDR1 and CDR2: SEHNR, FQNEAQ (reference sequence). The V end was cut by 5 bases, the J end by 10 bases, with 19 bases between. The CDR3 runs to 14 residues. The CDR3 DNA reads as TGTGCCAGCAGCCAAACGGGTGGAACGATTGCGCAGTATTTT. Amino acid sequence: CASSQTGGTIAQYF.

This clone was detected only a few times. The J gene is TRBJ1-1, the V gene TRBV10-3, with TRBD1 identical over 9 bases. The J segment lost 4 bases and the V segment lost 8 bases, leaving 2 bases of the junction unmatched. CDR1 is ENHRY and CDR2 is SYGVKD in the germline V gene. The CDR3 runs 12 residues. Here the CDR3 DNA reads TGTGCCATCGGACAGGGGCGCACTGAAGCTTTCTTT. Encoded protein: CAIGQGRTEAFF.

The genes are TRBV5-4 and TRBJ1-6; no firm D call. V was pared by 4 bases and J by 9 bases, with 8 bases between. Germline V lookup: CDR1 SGHNT, CDR2 YYREEE (reference sequence). The CDR3 is 12 amino acids. The CDR3 sequence: CASSRGISPLHF. The CDR3 DNA reads TGTGCCAGCAGCCGGGGAATTTCACCCCTCCACTTT.

This clone was observed a handful of times. The CDR3 DNA follows: TGTGCCAGCAGCTTAAAGGGGGCAGATACGCAGTATTTT. Its protein product is CASSLKGADTQYF. The rearrangement links TRBV7-2 to TRBJ2-3, with D possibly being TRBD1 (6 bases). Trimming pared 2 bases from V and 4 bases from J, leaving 7 bases between. The length of the CDR3 is 13 residues. The V gene's germline CDR1 is SGHTA and CDR2 FQGNSA.

This clone was counted only a few times. Other nucleotide sequences in the sample specify the same CDR3. The chain couples TRBV28 to TRBJ2-1; D call uncertain. Per the germline V gene, CDR1 is MDHEN and CDR2 is SYDVKM. Trimming took 6 bases from V and 4 from J, leaving 7 bases between them. The CDR3 sequence is 12 residues long. This CDR3 reads CASSFLYNEQFF. In nucleotides, the CDR3 is TGTGCCAGCAGCTTCCTATACAATGAGCAGTTCTTC.

The J gene is TRBJ2-7, the V gene TRBV28, with TRBD1 matching over 10 bases. The CDR3 contains 16 residues. The J segment lost 1 base and the V segment lost 5 bases, leaving 8 bases of the junction unmatched. In germline, CDR1 is MDHEN, CDR2 SYDVKM. In DNA, the CDR3 is TGTGCCAGCAGTCCCGGGACAGGGGCCTCGTCCTACGAGCAGTACTTC. Protein product: CASSPGTGASSYEQYF.

The sample holds many counts of this clone. J is TRBJ2-5 and V is TRBV29-1, with 7 bases fitting TRBD1. Trimming cost V 3 bases and J 2 bases; bases outside gene matches: 0. The CDR3 has 12 residues. Per germline, CDR1 SQVTM and CDR2 ANQGSEA. The CDR3 DNA sequence: TGCAGCGTTGACAGGGGGCAAGAGACCCAGTACTTC. This codes for CSVDRGQETQYF.

This clone was detected a few times. This chain links TRBV7-2 with TRBJ2-1, with 11 bases lining up with TRBD2. CDR1 is SGHTA, CDR2 FQGNSA, per germline. V lost 2 bases and J lost 9; bases outside the gene matches: 15. This CDR3 comprises 18 residues. CDR3 nucleotides: TGTGCCAGCAGCTTATCCGCTAGCGGGGGGATTATAGTACGTGAGCAGTTCTTC. Amino acid sequence: CASSLSASGGIIVREQFF.

This clone was counted a few times. This chain connects TRBV30 to TRBJ2-7; 7 nucleotides match TRBD1. The CDR3 runs to 13 residues. Germline V gene sequence: CDR1 GTSNPN, CDR2 SVGIG (reference sequence). The V segment lost 3 bases and the J segment 6 bases; nucleotides outside the gene matches: 8. CDR3 sequence: CAWRREDRPEQYF. In DNA, the CDR3 is TGTGCCTGGAGGCGAGAGGACAGGCCCGAGCAGTACTTC.

This clone was counted many times. The genes are TRBV29-1 and TRBJ1-3, with D possibly being TRBD1 (5 bases). The V gene's germline CDR1 is SQVTM and CDR2 ANQGSEA. V was pared by 6 bases and J by 1 base, with 16 bases between. The CDR3 covers 15 residues. CDR3 coding DNA: TGCAGCGTATTTGGCCCTGGGGCTTCTGGAAACACCATATATTTT. Translating gives CSVFGPGASGNTIYF.

This chain joins TRBV15 and TRBJ1-2, with a tentative D call TRBD1 (5 bases). The CDR3 extends over 14 amino acids. Trimming took off 1 base at V and 2 bases at J, with 8 bases between the two ends. Germline V gene lookup returns CDR1 LNHNV and CDR2 YYDKDF (reference sequence). The CDR3 reads CATSRVGHNYGYTF. DNA for the CDR3: TGTGCCACCAGCAGAGTGGGGCACAACTATGGCTACACCTTC.